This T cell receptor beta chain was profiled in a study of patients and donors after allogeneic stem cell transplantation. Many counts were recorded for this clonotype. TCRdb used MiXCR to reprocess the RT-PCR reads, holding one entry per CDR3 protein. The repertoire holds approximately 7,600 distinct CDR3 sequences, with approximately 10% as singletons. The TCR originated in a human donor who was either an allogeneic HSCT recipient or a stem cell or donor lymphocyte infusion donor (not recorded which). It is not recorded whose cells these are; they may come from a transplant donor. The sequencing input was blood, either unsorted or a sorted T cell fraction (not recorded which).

The CDR3 region has the DNA TGTGCCAGCAGCCATTACCCTACCGGGACAGGGGCCGGGGAGCTGTTTTTT. It is translated as CASSHYPTGTGAGELFF. V gene TRBV3-1 combines with J gene TRBJ2-2, with 10 bases identical to TRBD1. The CDR3 runs 17 residues. The V gene's germline CDR1 is LGHDT and CDR2 YNNKEL (reference sequence). V dropped 3 bases and J dropped 6; count of bases not matched to a gene: 10.